This T cell receptor (beta chain) was identified during a study of CD8 T cells in ankylosing spondylitis. Findings and limits, study-wide: Significant enrichment of disease-linked clones was reportedly seen in matched ankylosing spondylitis synovial fluid. Among TCR beta sequences, a motif of several highly homologous variants appeared characteristic of ankylosing spondylitis blood. Disease-linked clones were CD8+ and relatively rare in peripheral blood.

Concerning this clonotype itself: The target antigen is unknown.

This CDR3 comprises 14 residues. J was trimmed by 4 bases and V by 3 bases; bases with no gene match: 4. The germline CDR1 and CDR2 sequences are SGHAT and FQNNGV. Preparation of TCR beta libraries was done by quantitative 5'-RACE with molecular barcodes. TCRdb called the 5' RACE reads again in MiXCR, with one record for every CDR3 protein. The sample yields roughly 670,000 distinct CDR3 sequences, over 15% seen once. The sequence was collected from a male donor with ankylosing spondylitis. This rearrangement joins TRBV11-2 to TRBJ1-1, with 8 bases identical to TRBD1. Material: blood, either unsorted or a sorted T cell fraction (not recorded which). As DNA, the CDR3 is TGTGCCAGCAGCTTCTATACAGGGGGCACTGAAGCTTTCTTT. Its protein is CASSFYTGGTEAFF.